The 2 T cell receptor beta chains in this list originate from one sample, sequenced in a study of Tregs in tolerant kidney transplant recipients. Generated by immunoSEQ multiplex PCR, the TCRdb table keeps only in-frame clones and is missing some. The profile shows around 120,000 clones, roughly 93% of them singletons. Source material: CD4+ T cells from blood. The receptors stem from a human donor in good health.

The rearrangement links TRBV10-3 to TRBJ2-7; 10 bases fit TRBD1. The CDR3 loop spans 15 amino acids. The germline gives CDR1 ENHRY, CDR2 SYGVKD. V shed 3 bases, J shed 3 bases, and the junction held 5 bases outside the gene matches. The CDR3 DNA sequence: TGTGCCATCAGTGAAGGGACAGGGGATCGCTACGAGCAGTACTTC. Encoded protein: CAISEGTGDRYEQYF.

The rearrangement links TRBV25-1 to TRBJ1-6; D is perhaps TRBD1 (5 bases). The V end was cut by 11 bases, the J end by 7 bases, with 18 bases between. Per the germline V gene, CDR1 is MGHDK and CDR2 is SYGVNS. There are 14 residues in the CDR3. Written as DNA, the CDR3 is TGTGCCGCCGGGGGTACCTCCCTGAATTCACCCCTCCACTTT. It specifies CAAGGTSLNSPLHF.